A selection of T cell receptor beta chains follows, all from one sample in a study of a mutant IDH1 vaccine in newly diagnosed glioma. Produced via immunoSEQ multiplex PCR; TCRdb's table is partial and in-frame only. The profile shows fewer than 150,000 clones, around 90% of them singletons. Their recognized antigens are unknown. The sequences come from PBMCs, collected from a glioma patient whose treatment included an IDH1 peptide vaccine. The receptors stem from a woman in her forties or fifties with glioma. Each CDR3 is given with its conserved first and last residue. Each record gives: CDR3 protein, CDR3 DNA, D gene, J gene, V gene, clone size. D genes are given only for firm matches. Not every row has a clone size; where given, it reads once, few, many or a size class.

CDR3aa: CASSPGNRWEQYF; CDR3nt: TGCGCCAGCAGCCCCGGTAACCGGTGGGAGCAGTACTTC; d_gene: -; j_gene: TRBJ2-7; v_gene: TRBV5-1; abundance: -
CDR3aa: CAWSWPSGTYEQYF; CDR3nt: TGTGCCTGGAGTTGGCCTAGCGGTACCTACGAGCAGTACTTC; d_gene: TRBD2; j_gene: TRBJ2-7; v_gene: TRBV30; abundance: -
CDR3aa: CASSQPAKSKNIQYF; CDR3nt: TGCGCCAGCAGCCAGCCGGCCAAGTCCAAAAACATTCAGTACTTC; d_gene: -; j_gene: TRBJ2-4; v_gene: TRBV4-1; abundance: -
CDR3aa: CASSLDLGFHEQFF; CDR3nt: TGTGCCAGCAGCTTAGATCTAGGGTTTCATGAGCAGTTCTTC; d_gene: -; j_gene: TRBJ2-1; v_gene: TRBV11-2; abundance: -
CDR3aa: CASRGGIHTDTQYF; CDR3nt: TGTGCCAGCAGGGGCGGGATCCACACAGATACGCAGTATTTT; d_gene: -; j_gene: TRBJ2-3; v_gene: TRBV2; abundance: -
CDR3aa: CASSRTGGTPNEQFF; CDR3nt: TGCGCCAGCAGCCGGACGGGGGGAACACCGAATGAGCAGTTCTTC; d_gene: TRBD2; j_gene: TRBJ2-1; v_gene: TRBV10-1; abundance: -
CDR3aa: CASSRTGESYEQYF; CDR3nt: TGCGCCAGCAGCCGGACAGGGGAGTCCTACGAGCAGTACTTC; d_gene: TRBD1; j_gene: TRBJ2-7; v_gene: TRBV5-1; abundance: -
CDR3aa: CASSFSGTGEETQYF; CDR3nt: TGCGCCAGCAGCTTCAGCGGGACAGGGGAAGAGACCCAGTACTTC; d_gene: TRBD1; j_gene: TRBJ2-5; v_gene: TRBV5-1; abundance: -
CDR3aa: CASSRAGPGANVLTF; CDR3nt: TGTGCCAGCTCTCGGGCAGGTCCTGGGGCCAACGTCCTGACTTTC; d_gene: -; j_gene: TRBJ2-6; v_gene: TRBV6-5; abundance: -
CDR3aa: CASRDTGVREKLFF; CDR3nt: TGTGCCAGCAGGGATACGGGGGTCCGTGAAAAACTGTTTTTT; d_gene: -; j_gene: TRBJ1-4; v_gene: TRBV6-5; abundance: -
CDR3aa: CASSFMGAGNTIYF; CDR3nt: TGTGCCAGCAGTTTTATGGGGGCTGGAAACACCATATATTTT; d_gene: -; j_gene: TRBJ1-3; v_gene: TRBV28; abundance: -
CDR3aa: CACTRRGGTNTEAFF; CDR3nt: TGTGCCTGCACTAGGCGCGGAGGGACGAACACTGAAGCTTTCTTT; d_gene: -; j_gene: TRBJ1-1; v_gene: TRBV30; abundance: -
CDR3aa: CASSFGAGGATGGGDTQYF; CDR3nt: TGCGCCAGCAGCTTTGGGGCTGGGGGGGCAACGGGAGGAGGAGATACGCAGTATTTT; d_gene: -; j_gene: TRBJ2-3; v_gene: TRBV5-1; abundance: -
CDR3aa: CASHSRGLTEAFF; CDR3nt: TGTGCCAGCCATTCCAGGGGTCTCACTGAAGCTTTCTTT; d_gene: -; j_gene: TRBJ1-1; v_gene: TRBV6-1; abundance: -
CDR3aa: CASRGGTGSLEQYF; CDR3nt: TGTGCCAGCAGGGGGGGGACAGGGTCCCTCGAGCAGTACTTC; d_gene: TRBD1; j_gene: TRBJ2-7; v_gene: TRBV2; abundance: -
CDR3aa: CASRGLANYGYTF; CDR3nt: TGTGCCAGCCGGGGGTTAGCTAACTATGGCTACACCTTC; d_gene: -; j_gene: TRBJ1-2; v_gene: TRBV28; abundance: -
CDR3aa: CASSRDFNTDTQYF; CDR3nt: TGTGCCAGCAGCCGGGACTTCAACACAGATACGCAGTATTTT; d_gene: -; j_gene: TRBJ2-3; v_gene: TRBV7-3; abundance: -
CDR3aa: CATSRGQGWDQPQHF; CDR3nt: TGTGCCACCAGCCGCGGACAGGGATGGGATCAGCCCCAGCATTTT; d_gene: TRBD1; j_gene: TRBJ1-5; v_gene: TRBV15; abundance: -
CDR3aa: CASSLGPGASNYGYTF; CDR3nt: TGTGCCAGCAGCTTAGGCCCAGGAGCCTCTAACTATGGCTACACCTTC; d_gene: -; j_gene: TRBJ1-2; v_gene: TRBV11-2; abundance: -
CDR3aa: CASSIYQGRQYF; CDR3nt: TGTGCCAGCAGCATTTATCAGGGGCGGCAGTACTTC; d_gene: -; j_gene: TRBJ2-7; v_gene: TRBV7-9; abundance: -
CDR3aa: CASSLGYRATSVAGELFF; CDR3nt: TGCGCCAGCAGCTTGGGTTACAGGGCGACTAGCGTGGCCGGGGAGCTGTTTTTT; d_gene: TRBD2; j_gene: TRBJ2-2; v_gene: TRBV5-1; abundance: -
CDR3aa: CASTRDSPGFDEQYF; CDR3nt: TGTGCCAGCACCCGGGACAGTCCCGGCTTTGACGAGCAGTACTTC; d_gene: TRBD1; j_gene: TRBJ2-7; v_gene: TRBV2; abundance: -
CDR3aa: CASSFGQSNYGYTF; CDR3nt: TGTGCCAGCAGCTTCGGACAGTCTAACTATGGCTACACCTTC; d_gene: -; j_gene: TRBJ1-2; v_gene: TRBV7-9; abundance: -
CDR3aa: CSAKGGKLFF; CDR3nt: TGCAGTGCTAAGGGTGGAAAACTGTTTTTT; d_gene: -; j_gene: TRBJ1-4; v_gene: TRBV20-1; abundance: -
CDR3aa: CAGSVTAYEQYF; CDR3nt: TGTGCGGGCTCAGTAACGGCCTACGAGCAGTACTTC; d_gene: -; j_gene: TRBJ2-7; v_gene: TRBV30; abundance: -
CDR3aa: CAWNRGQGRNEQFF; CDR3nt: TGTGCCTGGAACAGGGGACAGGGGAGGAATGAGCAGTTCTTC; d_gene: TRBD1; j_gene: TRBJ2-1; v_gene: TRBV30; abundance: -
CDR3aa: CASKGGGTYEQYF; CDR3nt: TGTGCCTCTAAGGGGGGGGGAACCTACGAGCAGTACTTC; d_gene: -; j_gene: TRBJ2-7; v_gene: TRBV11-2; abundance: -
CDR3aa: CASSPDRGNQPQHF; CDR3nt: TGTGCCAGCAGTCCGGACAGGGGGAATCAGCCCCAGCATTTT; d_gene: TRBD1; j_gene: TRBJ1-5; v_gene: TRBV6-1; abundance: -
CDR3aa: CASSPLAGAYEQYF; CDR3nt: TGCGCCAGCAGCCCTCTAGCGGGAGCCTACGAGCAGTACTTC; d_gene: TRBD2; j_gene: TRBJ2-7; v_gene: TRBV5-1; abundance: -
CDR3aa: CASSLGRGSQETQYF; CDR3nt: TGCGCCAGCAGCTTGGGTCGCGGATCGCAAGAGACCCAGTACTTC; d_gene: -; j_gene: TRBJ2-5; v_gene: TRBV5-1; abundance: -
CDR3aa: CSVEGSATYEQYF; CDR3nt: TGCAGCGTTGAAGGTTCGGCTACCTACGAGCAGTACTTC; d_gene: -; j_gene: TRBJ2-7; v_gene: TRBV29-1; abundance: -
CDR3aa: CASSLLTSGSGDEQFF; CDR3nt: TGCGCCAGCAGCCTTCTGACTAGCGGGAGTGGGGATGAGCAGTTCTTC; d_gene: TRBD2; j_gene: TRBJ2-1; v_gene: TRBV4-1; abundance: -
CDR3aa: CASSLDWGQDRLYGYTF; CDR3nt: TGCGCCAGCAGCTTGGATTGGGGACAGGATCGTCTATATGGCTACACCTTC; d_gene: TRBD1; j_gene: TRBJ1-2; v_gene: TRBV5-1; abundance: -
CDR3aa: CASSSGTSGSYNEQFF; CDR3nt: TGTGCCAGCAGCTCGGGGACTAGCGGGAGCTACAATGAGCAGTTCTTC; d_gene: TRBD2; j_gene: TRBJ2-1; v_gene: TRBV11-2; abundance: -
CDR3aa: CASSGSGPSYEQYF; CDR3nt: TGTGCCAGCAGCGGTAGCGGACCCTCCTACGAGCAGTACTTC; d_gene: -; j_gene: TRBJ2-7; v_gene: TRBV9; abundance: -
CDR3aa: CASSRRQGEDTEAFF; CDR3nt: TGTGCCAGCTCACGGCGACAGGGGGAGGACACTGAAGCTTTCTTT; d_gene: TRBD1; j_gene: TRBJ1-1; v_gene: TRBV18; abundance: -
CDR3aa: CAWIITDNTEAFF; CDR3nt: TGTGCCTGGATTATCACGGACAACACTGAAGCTTTCTTT; d_gene: -; j_gene: TRBJ1-1; v_gene: TRBV30; abundance: -
CDR3aa: CASSKTGRVYNEQFF; CDR3nt: TGTGCCAGCAGCAAGACAGGCAGGGTATACAATGAGCAGTTCTTC; d_gene: -; j_gene: TRBJ2-1; v_gene: TRBV7-8; abundance: once
CDR3aa: CASSPYIQGGIQPQHF; CDR3nt: TGTGCCAGCTCACCATATATCCAGGGTGGTATTCAGCCCCAGCATTTT; d_gene: -; j_gene: TRBJ1-5; v_gene: TRBV18; abundance: -
CDR3aa: CASSLGGGMNTEAFF; CDR3nt: TGCGCCAGCAGCTTGGGCGGGGGCATGAACACTGAAGCTTTCTTT; d_gene: -; j_gene: TRBJ1-1; v_gene: TRBV5-1; abundance: -
CDR3aa: CASSFDREQFF; CDR3nt: TGTGCCAGCAGCTTCGACAGGGAGCAGTTCTTC; d_gene: -; j_gene: TRBJ2-1; v_gene: TRBV4-2; abundance: -
CDR3aa: CASSLWQGALEQYF; CDR3nt: TGTGCCAGCAGTTTATGGCAGGGGGCGTTGGAGCAGTACTTC; d_gene: TRBD1; j_gene: TRBJ2-7; v_gene: TRBV28; abundance: -
CDR3aa: CASSFRGLNTGELFF; CDR3nt: TGCGCCAGCAGCTTTAGGGGCCTGAACACCGGGGAGCTGTTTTTT; d_gene: -; j_gene: TRBJ2-2; v_gene: TRBV5-1; abundance: -
CDR3aa: CASSLLGLGNEKLFF; CDR3nt: TGTGCCAGCAGCTTGTTAGGTTTGGGAAATGAAAAACTGTTTTTT; d_gene: -; j_gene: TRBJ1-4; v_gene: TRBV5-4; abundance: -
CDR3aa: CASSLLTGSTEAFF; CDR3nt: TGTGCCAGCAGCTTGCTGACAGGGTCCACTGAAGCTTTCTTT; d_gene: TRBD1; j_gene: TRBJ1-1; v_gene: TRBV5-4; abundance: -
CDR3aa: CAISESDITDTQYF; CDR3nt: TGTGCCATCAGTGAGTCTGACATCACAGATACGCAGTATTTT; d_gene: -; j_gene: TRBJ2-3; v_gene: TRBV10-3; abundance: once
CDR3aa: CASSYSEGRGSNEQFF; CDR3nt: TGTGCCAGCAGTTACTCGGAGGGGAGGGGGAGCAATGAGCAGTTCTTC; d_gene: -; j_gene: TRBJ2-1; v_gene: TRBV6-7; abundance: -
CDR3aa: CASSLEQGVSGANVLTF; CDR3nt: TGTGCCAGCAGCTTAGAGCAGGGTGTCTCTGGGGCCAACGTCCTGACTTTC; d_gene: -; j_gene: TRBJ2-6; v_gene: TRBV11-2; abundance: few
CDR3aa: CASSQQDRGLGWNTEAFF; CDR3nt: TGTGCCAGCTCTCAACAGGACAGGGGGCTAGGTTGGAACACTGAAGCTTTCTTT; d_gene: TRBD1; j_gene: TRBJ1-1; v_gene: TRBV18; abundance: once
CDR3aa: CASNEGGPQHF; CDR3nt: TGTGCCAGCAATGAAGGGGGGCCCCAGCATTTT; d_gene: -; j_gene: TRBJ1-5; v_gene: TRBV28; abundance: -
CDR3aa: CASLQGSNTEASF; CDR3nt: TGTGCCAGCTTGCAGGGGTCGAACACTGAAGCTTCCTTT; d_gene: -; j_gene: TRBJ1-1; v_gene: TRBV5-4; abundance: -
CDR3aa: CSVVGDNEQFF; CDR3nt: TGCAGCGTTGTCGGGGACAATGAGCAGTTCTTC; d_gene: -; j_gene: TRBJ2-1; v_gene: TRBV29-1; abundance: -
CDR3aa: CASSPGPHNEKLFF; CDR3nt: TGTGCCAGCAGCCCGGGACCGCATAATGAAAAACTGTTTTTT; d_gene: -; j_gene: TRBJ1-4; v_gene: TRBV5-6; abundance: -